What follows describes a single TCR beta chain. The antigen is undetermined. Expansion with viral peptide pools was applied to antigen-specific CD4+ T cells by the ViraFEST assay prior to sequencing. The authors isolated CD4+ T cells after roughly 10 days of culture. Previously uninfected by SARS-CoV-2, the vaccine recipients also showed negative nucleocapsid antibodies. The data were taken from a study of vaccination effects on CD4 cells after COVID-19. Method: immunoSEQ multiplex PCR; TCRdb's copy keeps in-frame clones and lacks some. This sample has roughly 50,000 clones, with 75% to 85% found just once. The length of the CDR3 is 14 residues. The germline V gene has CDR1 SGHTA and CDR2 FQGNSA. Trimming stripped 6 bases from V and 5 bases from J, with 11 bases between.

V gene TRBV7-2 combines with J gene TRBJ1-6; the D gene is possibly TRBD1 (5 bases). The source is a human donor who received a COVID-19 vaccine. The source was CD4+ T cells from PBMCs cultured with HCoV-OC43 spike peptides, collected before COVID-19 vaccination. As to subset: HCoV-OC43 spike overlapping peptide pool stimulation. CDR3 nucleotides: TGTGCCAGCAGGGGGGGTTTCCATAATTCACCCCTCCACTTT. It is translated as CASRGGFHNSPLHF.